This entry features one TCR beta chain sequence. These data are taken from a study of shared clonotypes between healthy human individuals. TCRdb's copy holds only in-frame clones and misses some; the assay was immunoSEQ multiplex PCR. The repertoire consists of over 1.5 million clones, with approximately 98% occurring once and the leading ten covering roughly 0.45%. Material for sequencing was naive CD4+ T cells sorted from blood. Described subset: CD45RA+ positively selected. This TCR was recovered from a man younger than 40 in good health.

CDR3 loop: CASSREGTSGTNEQFF. The CDR3 bases are TGTGCCAGCAGCAGAGAGGGGACTAGCGGGACTAATGAGCAGTTCTTC. The gene calls are TRBV7-3 and TRBJ2-1; TRBD2 matches at 13 bases. The CDR3 contains 16 residues. Germline V CDR1 and CDR2: SGHTA, FQGTGA. V shed 5 bases, J shed 7 bases, and the junction held 8 bases outside the gene matches.